The rows below give T cell receptor beta chains drawn from one sample of a study of tumor and adjacent non-tumor tissue in lung cancer. MiXCR, applied by TCRdb to the multiplex PCR reads, yields one record per CDR3 protein. The sample lists 120,000 or so distinct CDR3 sequences, under 90% occurring once. Sequencing was done on a sample of lung tumor tissue. These receptors originate from a man in his 70s with non-small cell lung cancer. CDR3s include the opening cysteine and the closing phenylalanine or tryptophan. D genes are given only for firm matches. The size entry is marked missing in some rows and otherwise reads once, few, many or a size class.

cdr3_aa cdr3_nt j_call d_call clone_size v_call
CASRRGTNKETHYF TGTGCTAGCAGACGGGGGACTAACAAAGAGACCCATTACTTC TRBJ2-5 TRBD2 NA TRBV5-4
CAISSGRDNEQFF TGTGCCATCTCCAGCGGGAGGGACAATGAGCAGTTCTTC TRBJ2-1 TRBD2 many TRBV10-3
CASSSQGGLYNYEQYF TGTGCCAGCAGTTCCCAGGGGGGACTCTACAACTACGAGCAGTACTTC TRBJ2-7 NA once TRBV6-2/TRBV6-3
CASSLDVRNPSYDQYF TGTGCCAGCAGCTTAGATGTTCGGAATCCCTCCTATGATCAATACTTC TRBJ2-7 NA NA TRBV11-3
CNVFGQGTKAEAFF TGCAACGTCTTCGGGCAGGGAACTAAAGCTGAGGCTTTCTTT TRBJ1-1 NA NA TRBV29-1
CSAFSFFNSPLHF TGCAGTGCTTTTAGCTTCTTTAATTCACCCCTCCACTTT TRBJ1-6 NA NA TRBV20-1
CATSPRPRQTYNEQFF TGTGCAACCAGCCCACGACCCAGACAGACCTACAATGAGCAGTTCTTC TRBJ2-1 NA NA TRBV24-1
CANSYSGDTIVYGYTF TGTGCCAACAGTTACTCGGGGGACACCATAGTCTATGGCTACACCTTC TRBJ1-2 NA once TRBV6-5
CASRLDQGAPYEHYF TGTGCCAGCCGCTTAGATCAGGGGGCCCCCTACGAGCATTATTTC TRBJ2-7 TRBD1 NA TRBV11-2
CATGEPLGQGKNYGYTF TGTGCCACCGGTGAACCACTCGGACAGGGAAAGAACTATGGCTACACCTTC TRBJ1-2 TRBD1 once TRBV24-1
CTSSQGTTSTDTQYF TGCACCAGCAGCCAAGGGACAACTAGCACAGATACGCAGTATTTT TRBJ2-3 NA few TRBV5-1
CASSLLARGTGELFF TGTGCCAGCAGCCTCCTAGCGAGGGGAACCGGGGAGCTGTTTTTT TRBJ2-2 NA NA TRBV11-2
CSVESETETQYF TGCAGTGTTGAGTCCGAGACGGAGACCCAGTACTTC TRBJ2-5 NA NA TRBV29-1
CARSLMVGAMSTEAFF TGTGCCAGGAGCTTAATGGTTGGGGCTATGAGCACTGAAGCTTTCTTT TRBJ1-1 NA few TRBV11-3
CSGRDPSGGACLDEQFF TGCAGTGGTAGAGATCCCAGCGGGGGGGCCTGTTTGGATGAGCAGTTCTTC TRBJ2-1 TRBD2 NA TRBV20-1
CSVVVTGWSCGSPLHF TGCAGCGTTGTCGTTACAGGGTGGAGTTGTGGGTCACCCCTCCACTTT TRBJ1-6 NA NA TRBV29-1
CAGSSDEGYTF TGTGCCGGTAGTTCAGACGAAGGCTACACATTC TRBJ1-2 NA NA TRBV12-3/TRBV12-4
CVSSLVGTRVAGELFF TGTGTCAGCAGCTTAGTGGGCACAAGGGTTGCAGGGGAGCTGTTTTTT TRBJ2-2 NA NA TRBV11-2
CASSLTMNSGELFF TGTGCCAGCAGCTTAACGATGAACAGCGGGGAGCTGTTTTTT TRBJ2-2 NA NA TRBV7-9
CSARDAGGLAETQYF TGCAGTGCTAGGGATGCTGGGGGGCTAGCAGAAACGCAGTATTTT TRBJ2-3 NA NA TRBV20-1
CASNFGRYNEQFF TGTGCCAGCAACTTTGGGCGCTACAATGAACAGTTCTTC TRBJ2-1 NA NA TRBV5-6
CASSHKNPWASRRVHEQYF TGTGCCAGCAGCCATAAAAACCCCTGGGCTAGCAGGAGGGTCCATGAGCAGTACTTC TRBJ2-7 NA NA TRBV28
CASRPQEWVTESFF TGTGCCAGCAGGCCGCAGGAGTGGGTCACTGAATCTTTCTTT TRBJ1-1 NA NA TRBV6-5
CASSLYENYSYTF TGTGCCAGCAGCCTGTATGAGAACTATAGCTACACCTTC TRBJ1-2 NA NA TRBV12-3/TRBV12-4
CASSDSNGVGYTF TGTGCCAGCAGTGACTCGAACGGTGTCGGCTACACCTTC TRBJ1-2 NA many TRBV6-4
CTSSPWVSGANVLTF TGCACCAGCAGTCCCTGGGTGTCAGGGGCCAACGTCCTGACTTTC TRBJ2-6 NA NA TRBV6-6
CSASLAGGPYEQHF TGCAGTGCTAGTCTAGCGGGAGGGCCTTACGAGCAGCACTTC TRBJ2-7 TRBD2 NA TRBV20-1
CASNLSGGRNEQFF TGTGCCAGCAATTTAAGCGGCGGGAGGAATGAGCAATTCTTC TRBJ2-1 TRBD2 NA TRBV28
CASNLAGGASEHLF TGTGCCAGCAACTTAGCGGGGGGGGCCAGTGAGCACCTCTTC TRBJ2-1 TRBD2 NA TRBV11-2
CASSPEELTGELFF TGTGCCAGCAGCCCCGAGGAGCTCACCGGGGAGCTGTTTTTT TRBJ2-2 NA NA TRBV11-3
CASSQAQASGSLAKNIQYF TGTGCCAGCAGCCAAGCGCAGGCTAGCGGATCGTTAGCCAAAAACATTCAGTACTTC TRBJ2-4 TRBD2 many TRBV4-2
CASSLWGFGSYELYF NA TRBJ2-7 NA NA TRBV28
CASNIQGPYNEQLF TGTGCCAGCAACATCCAGGGCCCATACAATGAGCAGCTCTTC TRBJ2-1 NA few TRBV14
CANSQVSSGDIQYF TGCGCCAACAGCCAAGTTAGTTCCGGGGATATACAGTATTTT TRBJ2-3 NA NA TRBV4-3
CASSPPLASNLQEQNF TGTGCCAGCAGCCCCCCCTTAGCGTCAAACCTCCAAGAGCAGAACTTC TRBJ2-7 NA once TRBV11-2
CTSSLLMVYGYTF TGTACCAGCAGCTTACTTATGGTCTATGGCTACACTTTC TRBJ1-2 NA NA TRBV11-3
CASSRANTESFF TGTGCCAGCAGTCGAGCGAACACTGAAAGTTTCTTT TRBJ1-1 NA NA TRBV12-3/TRBV12-4
CASKGSGRNEQFF TGTGCCAGCAAGGGAAGTGGGAGGAATGAGCAGTTCTTC TRBJ2-1 NA NA TRBV6-2/TRBV6-3
CRGRTYQETQYF TGCAGGGGAAGGACGTACCAAGAGACCCAATACTTC TRBJ2-5 NA once TRBV29-1
CASSPLGQGLMNTGELFF TGTGCCAGCAGCCCGCTGGGACAGGGATTGATGAACACCGGGGAGCTGTTTTTT TRBJ2-2 TRBD1 NA TRBV5-4
CSVGTGGEEIQYF TGCAGCGTTGGGACAGGTGGAGAGGAGATCCAGTACTTC TRBJ2-5 TRBD1 NA TRBV29-1
CTNSSSGYEQYF TGTACCAACAGCTCTTCGGGGTACGAGCAGTACTTC TRBJ2-7 NA NA TRBV5-4
CVSRSPGPSSREQIF TGCGTCAGCAGGTCCCCGGGACCCTCTTCTCGTGAGCAGATCTTC TRBJ2-1 NA NA TRBV10-2
CASSIREAQETQYF TGTGCCAGCAGTATCCGGGAGGCCCAAGAGACCCAGTACTTC TRBJ2-5 TRBD2 many TRBV28
CASSYYPPGIGGTGGELFF TGTGCCAGCAGTTACTACCCCCCCGGGATAGGGGGTACTGGCGGGGAGCTGTTTTTT TRBJ2-2 NA NA TRBV6-5
CTIRDWGRETQYF TGTACCATCCGCGATTGGGGGCGGGAGACCCAGTACTTC TRBJ2-5 NA NA TRBV29-1
CASSLESGTVEETQYF TGTGCCAGCAGCTTAGAGAGCGGGACAGTCGAAGAGACCCAGTACTTC TRBJ2-5 NA NA TRBV11-3
CVSSYSSHGAFF TGTGTCAGCAGTTACTCGAGTCATGGAGCTTTCTTT TRBJ1-1 NA NA TRBV6-2/TRBV6-3
CSAGLGASYEQYF TGCAGTGCTGGACTAGGGGCATCCTACGAGCAGTACTTC TRBJ2-7 TRBD2 NA TRBV20-1
CSVGGYESSYEQYF TGCAGCGTTGGTGGATATGAATCATCCTACGAGCAATACTTC TRBJ2-7 NA NA TRBV29-1
CASSLTTVDTDTQYF TGTGCCAGCAGTTTAACAACGGTAGACACTGATACGCAGTATTTT TRBJ2-3 NA NA TRBV12-3/TRBV12-4
CVSSLGGPEMNQPQHF TGTGTCAGCAGTTTAGGGGGACCTGAGATGAATCAGCCCCAGCATTTT TRBJ1-5 NA NA TRBV28
CDSIRGDDYEQYF TGTGACAGCATCCGGGGGGACGACTATGAGCAGTACTTC TRBJ2-7 TRBD2 NA TRBV6-2/TRBV6-3
CVSSRDRGLQPQHF TGTGTCAGTAGTAGGGACAGGGGGCTTCAGCCCCAGCATTTT TRBJ1-5 TRBD1 NA TRBV6-8
CTSSLCPSYYTEAFF TGTACCAGCAGTTTATGTCCCAGTTACTACACTGAAGCTTTCTTT TRBJ1-1 NA NA TRBV28
CVSSQQTGSEQYF TGTGTCAGCAGTCAACAGACAGGGTCCGAGCAGTACTTC TRBJ2-7 TRBD1 NA TRBV12-3/TRBV12-4
CSALTGFNEQFF TGCAGTGCTCTAACAGGGTTCAATGAGCAGTTCTTC TRBJ2-1 NA few TRBV20-1
CSTRSLPWDGTDTQYF TGCAGTACTAGGAGTCTTCCCTGGGATGGGACAGATACGCAGTATTTT TRBJ2-3 NA NA TRBV20-1
CAGGLTVGSQPQHF TGTGCTGGTGGCCTTACCGTTGGCAGTCAGCCCCAGCATTTT TRBJ1-5 NA NA TRBV12-5